This T cell receptor beta chain was identified during a study of CD8+CD57+ T cells in acquired aplastic anemia. Whole-study context: Yields of DNA that came from sorted CD4+ and CD8+ cells averaged approximately 3.2 ug. Points from the study as a whole: For CD8+ Simpson's diversity, patients and controls showed no significant difference. About 29 sequences, all CD8+ CDR3, were shared between patients and controls.

This CDR3 is 20 amino acids long. Germline CDR1 SGHAT, CDR2 FQNNGV. V was clipped by 5 bases and J by 5 bases; unmatched bases: 19. Turning to this clonotype: Its antigen is not known.

The study profiled TCR beta VDJ and CDR3 using genomic DNA as template. TCRdb re-called the reads through MiXCR, storing one row per CDR3 protein. The top ten clones hold 7.5% to 9% of a sample with some 290,000 distinct CDR3 sequences, 45% to 65% of them seen once. Input material: sorted CD4+, CD8+, or CD8+CD57+ T cells (not recorded which) from PBMCs. The chain uses TRBV11-2 and TRBJ2-1, with 12 bases fitting TRBD2. The sequence was collected from a human donor with severe aplastic anemia or a healthy control (not recorded which). This CDR3 reads CASSAVISLAGGPLDNEQFF. CDR3 sequence (DNA): TGTGCCAGCAGCGCTGTCATCTCCCTAGCGGGAGGGCCTCTGGACAATGAGCAGTTCTTC.